This TCR beta chain was sequenced in a study of shared clonotypes between healthy human individuals. Genomic DNA for unsorted samples, which was extracted with the QIAamp DNA Blood Mini kit, came from around 93 million PBMCs. V dropped 3 bases and J dropped 5; count of bases not matched to a gene: 12. Germline loops: CDR1 SQVTM, CDR2 ANQGSEA. The CDR3 length is 15 residues. Genomic DNA per cell subset filled all wells of several immunoSEQ plates. Method: immunoSEQ multiplex PCR; TCRdb's copy keeps in-frame clones and lacks some. The sample lists some 490,000 clones, 81% occurring once. This clonotype was sampled from a woman aged 40 to 50 in good health. Some clones in this sample may be carry-over from other donors' samples. The sample consisted of PBMCs. The rearrangement uses TRBV29-1 and TRBJ2-5; 7 nucleotides line up with TRBD1. CDR3 coding DNA: TGCAGCGTTGAGGGGGACAAGAGGGGGCGTGAGACCCAGTACTTC. It yields the protein CSVEGDKRGRETQYF.